This T cell receptor beta chain was found in a study of blood T cell repertoires in COVID-19. Looking at the study overall: Acute and convalescent COVID-19 specimens originated in the United States, Italy and Spain. Sample material is recorded as cDNA or gDNA derived from T cells, B-cell-depleted T cells, or PBMCs.

The V gene's germline CDR1 is MNHNY and CDR2 SVGAGI (reference sequence). Trimming removed 5 bases from V and 0 bases from J, with 5 bases in between. The CDR3 contains 13 residues. This clone appeared once. In the authors' workflow: Amplification of reference gene primers was used by the study to estimate nucleated cell counts. Produced via immunoSEQ multiplex PCR; TCRdb's table is partial and in-frame only. V and J calls and clone size are copied from that table; D and trimming were computed from the DNA. The table includes roughly 250,000 clones, 70% to 90% detected once. V usage is TRBV6-6 and J usage is TRBJ1-3, with D unresolved. Material: peripheral blood. The clonotype originates from a woman in her forties who had recovered from COVID-19. The CDR3 DNA is TGTGCCAGCAGTAGCCCCTCTGGAAACACCATATATTTT. Amino acid sequence: CASSSPSGNTIYF.